What follows describes a single T cell receptor (beta chain). The data stem from a study of blood T cells in healthy people across ages. The second PCR ran about 6 to 11 cycles with a sample-barcoded 5' primer and J-beta primers. A single record per CDR3 protein comes from TCRdb applying MiXCR to the 5' RACE reads. The sample has approximately 350,000 distinct CDR3 sequences, approximately 47% seen once. Sequencing input: blood. The origin of this receptor is a man aged 55 to 69 in good health.

CDR3 protein: CASSPAQGRTDTQYF. The CDR3 DNA reads TGTGCCAGCTCACCTGCTCAGGGACGCACAGATACGCAGTATTTT. The genes are TRBV18 and TRBJ2-3; the D gene could be TRBD1 or TRBD2 (5 bases each). CDR3 size: 15 residues. V lost 3 bases and J lost 1, with 11 bases in between. Germline V gene data show CDR1 as KGHSH and CDR2 as LQKENI. Looking up the rest from reference TRBV18 and TRBJ2-3 gives the full variable domain: NAGVMQNPRHLVRRRGQEARLRCSPMKGHSHVYWYRQLPEEGLKFMVYLQKENIIDESGMPKERFSAEFPKEGPSILRIQQVVRGDSAAYFCASSPAQGRTDTQYFGPGTRLTVL.